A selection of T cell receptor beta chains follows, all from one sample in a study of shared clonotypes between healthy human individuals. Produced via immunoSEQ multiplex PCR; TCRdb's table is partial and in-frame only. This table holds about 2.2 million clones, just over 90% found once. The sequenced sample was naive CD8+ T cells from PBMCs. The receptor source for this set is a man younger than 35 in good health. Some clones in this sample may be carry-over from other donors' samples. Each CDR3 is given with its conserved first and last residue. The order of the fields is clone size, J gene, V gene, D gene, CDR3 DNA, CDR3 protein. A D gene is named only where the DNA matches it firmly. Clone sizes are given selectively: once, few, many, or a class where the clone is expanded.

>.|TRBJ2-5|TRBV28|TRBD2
TGTGCCAGCAGTTTATTAAGTCTAGCGGGAGGGCCTTTGGGAGAGACCCAGTACTTC
CASSLLSLAGGPLGETQYF
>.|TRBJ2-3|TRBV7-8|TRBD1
TGTGCCAGCAGCTCAATGTGGACAGGGGTTTCAGATACGCAGTATTTT
CASSSMWTGVSDTQYF
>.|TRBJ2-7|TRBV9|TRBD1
TGTGCCAGCAGCCCGGGACAGGGATTCGCCTACGAGCAGTACTTC
CASSPGQGFAYEQYF
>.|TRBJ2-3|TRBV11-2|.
TGTGCCAGCAGCTTAGTCGAGGGGTCGGCAGATACGCAGTATTTT
CASSLVEGSADTQYF
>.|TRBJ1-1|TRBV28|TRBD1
TGTGCCAGCAGACCGACGGGACAGGGGAACACTGAAGCTTTCTTT
CASRPTGQGNTEAFF
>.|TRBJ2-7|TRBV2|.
TGTGCCAGCAGTCCTAGCGTACGACATACGGAGCAGTACTTC
CASSPSVRHTEQYF
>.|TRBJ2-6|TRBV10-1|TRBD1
TGCGCCAGCTTTAAAGGGACAGGGCAAGATTGGCGGGCCAACGTCCTGACTTTC
CASFKGTGQDWRANVLTF
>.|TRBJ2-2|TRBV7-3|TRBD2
TGTGCCAGCAGCTTAGGAGAAGCGGGAGGGGCGTTAGGGGAGCTGTTTTTT
CASSLGEAGGALGELFF
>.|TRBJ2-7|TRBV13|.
TGTGCCAGCAGCTTAGGAGTAGGCCTCACCGAGCAGTACTTC
CASSLGVGLTEQYF
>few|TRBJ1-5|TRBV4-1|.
TGCGCCAGCAGCCAAGATCCCTCGGGGTTCCACAATCAGCCCCAGCATTTT
CASSQDPSGFHNQPQHF
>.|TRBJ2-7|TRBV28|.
TGTGCCAGCAGCCCGAGTCTGCGGAGGCGGGACGAGCAGTACTTC
CASSPSLRRRDEQYF
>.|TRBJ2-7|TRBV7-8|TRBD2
TGTGCCAGCAGCCACGACAGGTATAGGACTAGCGATCCCTACGAGCAGTACTTC
CASSHDRYRTSDPYEQYF
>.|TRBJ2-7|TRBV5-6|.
TGTGCCAGCAGCTTGCGGGGCTACCGGACAGTCGGCTACGAGCAGTACTTC
CASSLRGYRTVGYEQYF
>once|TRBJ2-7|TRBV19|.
TGTGCCAGTTCGGCGGTATACTCCTACGAGCAGTACTTC
CASSAVYSYEQYF
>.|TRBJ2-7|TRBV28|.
TGTGCCAGCAGTTTATGGGGGGACACACTCTCCTCTGGCGGGACCTACGAGCAGTACTTC
CASSLWGDTLSSGGTYEQYF
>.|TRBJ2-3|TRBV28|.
TGTGCCAGCAGTTCCAGGGTAGGGGACACAGATACGCAGTATTTT
CASSSRVGDTDTQYF
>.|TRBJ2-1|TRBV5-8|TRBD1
TGTGCCAGCAGCCGACAGGGGGCATACAATGAGCAGTTCTTC
CASSRQGAYNEQFF
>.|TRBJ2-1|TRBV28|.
TGTGCCAGCAGTCTCGCTCTGGTCAATGAGCAGTTCTTC
CASSLALVNEQFF
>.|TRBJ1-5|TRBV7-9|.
TGTGCCAGCAGCTTTGGGGGTCTAAATCAGCCCCAGCATTTT
CASSFGGLNQPQHF
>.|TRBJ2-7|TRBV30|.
TGTGCCTGGAGTCCCTTCAAGTACGAGCAGTACTTC
CAWSPFKYEQYF
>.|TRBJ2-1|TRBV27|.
TGTGCCAGCATCCCCAACCGGGGAGAACGGTACAATGAGCAGTTCTTC
CASIPNRGERYNEQFF
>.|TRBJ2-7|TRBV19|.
TGTGCCAGTAGTACGCGCTCCCGGGTCTACGAGCAGTACTTC
CASSTRSRVYEQYF
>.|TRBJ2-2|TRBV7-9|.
TGTGCCAGCAGCTTAGAGAGTTTACGGCCGAACACCGGGGAGCTGTTTTTT
CASSLESLRPNTGELFF
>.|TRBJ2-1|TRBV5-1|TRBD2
TGCGCCAGCAGCATAGGGCTAGCGGGAGGACCTCAATACAATGAGCAGTTCTTC
CASSIGLAGGPQYNEQFF
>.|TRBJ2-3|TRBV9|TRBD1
TGTGCCAGCAGCCCCCAGGGGGAAGTAGACGGGTTT
CASSPQGEVDGF
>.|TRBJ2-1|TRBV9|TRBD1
TGTGCCAGCAGCGTCCCGGGACAGGGCGGGGATCCCAATGAGCAGTTCTTC
CASSVPGQGGDPNEQFF
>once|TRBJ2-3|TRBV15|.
TGTGCCACCAGACCCCGAGCTAGCACAGATACGCAGTATTTT
CATRPRASTDTQYF
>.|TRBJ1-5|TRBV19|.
TGTGCCAGTAGCACGGGGAATCAGCCCCAGCATTTT
CASSTGNQPQHF
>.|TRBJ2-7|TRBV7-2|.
TGTGCCAGCAGCTTAGGGCTAAACTCCTACGAGCAGTACTTC
CASSLGLNSYEQYF
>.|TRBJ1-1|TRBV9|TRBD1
TGTGCCAGCAGCGGACAGGGCTTGAACACTGAAGCTTTCTTT
CASSGQGLNTEAFF
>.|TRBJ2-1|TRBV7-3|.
TGTGCCAGCAGCCTAGGGTGGGTGGGAGCCGCGTACAATGAGCAGTTCTTC
CASSLGWVGAAYNEQFF
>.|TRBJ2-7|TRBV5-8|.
TGTGCCAGCAGCGCTTTGGGGTTGGACTACGAGCAGTACTTC
CASSALGLDYEQYF
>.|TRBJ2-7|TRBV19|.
TGTGCCAGCCGACAGGTTGGGTCTTACGAGCAGTACTTC
CASRQVGSYEQYF
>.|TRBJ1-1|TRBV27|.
TGTGCCAGCACCCCCCGGGGGGCGGGAGTCACTGAAGCTTTCTTT
CASTPRGAGVTEAFF
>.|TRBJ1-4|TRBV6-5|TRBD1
TGTGCCAGCAGTACCGGACAGGGAAGGAGAGAAAAACTGTTTTTT
CASSTGQGRREKLFF
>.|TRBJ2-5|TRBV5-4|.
TGTGCCAGCAGCTTGAAGCGAGAGGTCCCTGGGGACCAGTACTTC
CASSLKREVPGDQYF
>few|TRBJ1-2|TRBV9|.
TGTGCCAGCAGCGTAGGTGGGGGAGACTATGGCTACACCTTC
CASSVGGGDYGYTF
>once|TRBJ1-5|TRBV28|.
TGTGCCAGCAGTTTACGGGGAAATGTTCAGCCCCAGCATTTT
CASSLRGNVQPQHF
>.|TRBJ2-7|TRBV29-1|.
TGCAGCGTCTGGGGTCCGGTAACCTACGAGCAGTACTTC
CSVWGPVTYEQYF
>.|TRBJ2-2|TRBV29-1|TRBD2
TGCAGCGTTGAAGTGACTAGCGGGAGGGCAACCGGGGAGCTGTTTTTT
CSVEVTSGRATGELFF
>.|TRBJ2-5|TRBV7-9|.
TGTGCCAGCAGTCCCCCGTTTGGGGGTAGTGGAGGCCAAGAGACCCAGTACTTC
CASSPPFGGSGGQETQYF